The source of this T cell receptor (beta chain) is a study of OX40 agonist ivuxolimab in advanced cancers. Sequenced by immunoSEQ multiplex PCR; TCRdb stores in-frame clones only, minus some. The sample has around 46,000 clones, 82% seen once; the top ten hold 1.5% to 2%. Germline CDR1 reads SGHRS; CDR2 reads YFSETQ. The V gene lost 3 bases and the J gene lost 5 bases, with 26 bases spanning the gap. The CDR3 runs to 18 residues. The sample was CD4+ or CD8+ T cells sorted from blood, taken in a trial of the OX40 agonist ivuxolimab. The sequence was collected from an adult with an advanced solid tumor such as melanoma, head and neck, liver or kidney cancer. The rearrangement joins TRBV5-1 to TRBJ1-1; D might be TRBD1 (5 bases). The DNA of the CDR3 is TGCGCCAGCAGCTCGGGACCACCCCCGAGGTCCTTGATAACTGAAGCTTTCTTT. Its protein is CASSSGPPPRSLITEAFF.